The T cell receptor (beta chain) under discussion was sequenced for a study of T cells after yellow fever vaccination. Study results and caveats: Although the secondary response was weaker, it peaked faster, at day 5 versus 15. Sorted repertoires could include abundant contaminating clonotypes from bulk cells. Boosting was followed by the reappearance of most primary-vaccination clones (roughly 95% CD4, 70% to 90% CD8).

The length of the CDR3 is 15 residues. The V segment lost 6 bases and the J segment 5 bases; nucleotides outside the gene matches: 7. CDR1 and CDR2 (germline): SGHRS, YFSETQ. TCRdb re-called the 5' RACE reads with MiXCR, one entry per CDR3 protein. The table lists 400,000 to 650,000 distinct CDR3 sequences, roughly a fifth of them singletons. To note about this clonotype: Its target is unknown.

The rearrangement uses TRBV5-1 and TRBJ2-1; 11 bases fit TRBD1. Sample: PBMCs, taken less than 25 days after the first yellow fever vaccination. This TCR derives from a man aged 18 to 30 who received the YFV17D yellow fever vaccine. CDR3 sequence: CASTWTGGANNEQFF. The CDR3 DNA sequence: TGCGCCAGCACCTGGACAGGGGGCGCCAACAATGAGCAGTTCTTC.